What follows describes a single TCR beta chain. The antigen remains unidentified. Several immunoSEQ plates held equal portions of the genomic DNA taken from each subset. Profiled with immunoSEQ multiplex PCR; TCRdb holds only in-frame clones, not every one. The sample holds 2 million or so clones; roughly 94% are singletons and the top ten take roughly 1.1%. The data were taken from a study of shared clonotypes between healthy human individuals. Study-level points and caveats: Among donors, sharing of clonotypes was expected to be affected by sequencing depth.

This CDR3 is built from 16 residues. Trimming took 6 bases from V and 3 from J; bases not matched to a gene: 10. Germline-derived CDR1 and CDR2 are SGDLS and YYNGEE. Naive-designated CD8 cells lacked CD45RO, were positively enriched for CCR7, and omitted terminally differentiated effector memory CD45RA+ cells. Donors were healthy HIV-negative adults without recent acute infections or vaccinations. This chain uses TRBV9 with TRBJ2-1; TRBD2 matches 9 bases. The receptor was derived from a man between 18 and 35 years old in good health. The sequenced material came from naive CD8+ T cells sorted from blood. The CDR3 spells CASTPLAGEGYNEQFF. Here the CDR3 DNA reads TGTGCCAGCACCCCCTTAGCGGGGGAGGGCTACAATGAGCAGTTCTTC.